The following is a T cell receptor (beta chain) sequence with its context. No antigen is known for it. Base-call qualities are not available, and no considerably larger clone is one nucleotide away. Library creation used the immunoSEQ multiplex PCR assay. For the multiplex PCR, a mixture combining 60 forward primers for TCR Vbeta segments and 13 reverse primers for TCR Jbeta segments was used. The CDR3 region of rearranged TCR beta genes was amplified from genomic DNA with a multiplex PCR assay. On the Illumina HiSeq System, the amplified TCR beta libraries were sequenced as 87-base-pair reads. The authors processed their data as follows. A later analysis counted around 72 million unique TCR beta chains across the 550 to 700 repertoires, and around 9.9 million of these chains were shared by at least two donors. To remove PCR and sequencing errors, raw reads were error-corrected and collapsed into unique sequences using a nearest-neighbor algorithm that merged closely related sequences. To assign V, D and J gene segments, CDR3 sequences were aligned to IMGT reference sequences. Each retained sequence needed at least a six-nucleotide match to both a V gene segment and a J gene segment. Rearrangements were called productive when the CDR3 lacked stop codons and stayed in frame with V and J; all others were non-productive. CDR3 was defined by IMGT convention, running from the second conserved V-encoded cysteine to the conserved J-encoded phenylalanine. In an earlier analysis of approximately 590 of the donors, sequences lacking an unambiguous match to a single V gene segment were excluded. An earlier analysis of 587 of the donors classified V segments as functional when productive rearrangements were above 56.7% and as segregating when the standard deviation between donors was above 5%. A statistical classification framework was built to diagnose cytomegalovirus status from the catalog of TCR beta chain sequences. A later analysis assigned V and J genes by comparing TCR nucleotide sequences with IMGT/GENE-DB human TR gene sequences. A later analysis assigned CDR3 sequences and most-parsimonious VDJ recombination scenarios with the TCRdist pipeline. In a later analysis, every TCR beta chain was defined by the combination of its CDR3 amino acid sequence and its V-gene family, and reads without a unique V-gene family were dropped. In a later analysis, approximately 640 highly shared, low-generation-probability nucleotide sequences were removed to address suspected cross-contamination and a sequencing artifact. In a later analysis, a clonal expansion index for each public chain was calculated from normalized within-repertoire ranks of inferred template counts. Generation probabilities in a later analysis came from a VDJ recombination model fitted to out-of-frame rearrangements, and those results were checked against IGoR. In a later analysis, hypergeometric tests were used to score TCR-TCR, TCR-HLA and TCR-CMV co-occurrence, with a repertoire-size bias correction applied to TCR pairs. A later analysis estimated false discovery rates by permuting HLA or CMV assignments 20 times. In a later analysis, co-occurring TCRs were grouped using DBSCAN, and TCRdist sequence similarity was added for clustering within HLA-allele-positive subsets. Repertoires with fewer than 30,000 or more than 120,000 public chains were left out of co-occurrence clustering, as were five repertoires with anomalous nucleotide sharing. In its TCRdb copy, this immuneACCESS table keeps in-frame sequences only and misses some clones. Where compared with another copy, unresolved V genes explain less than half of these, and the others have no known cause. V and J calls and clone size are copied from that table; D and trimming were computed from the DNA. For this sample the table gives 140,000 to 150,000 clones, of which approximately 80% were detected only once. Around 3% of the sample is taken by the ten largest.

The CDR3 has 14 amino acids, counting the end cysteine and phenylalanine. The kept DNA is CDR3 alone, 42 bases in frame from the first base. Cut back by 0 bases and 4 bases, the V and J ends lie 9 bases apart. Via the germline V gene, CDR1 is MNHEY and CDR2 SVGAGI. The data belong to a study of cytomegalovirus exposure and HLA in healthy donors (TCRdb year 2017). With respect to the entire study: In an earlier analysis of 450 to 750 of the donors, 276 Gb of sequence data and 117 million unique TCR beta sequences from about 190 million T cells were reported. In the later analysis, no new phenotypic data were used to find candidate immune exposures; instead, reliance was placed on TCR beta sequences and their occurrence across donors. The study aimed to test whether cataloging public T cell receptors could reveal signatures of past pathogen exposure. A few DR-DQ haplotypes were treated as single units for association and clustering because of strong linkage in the cohort. High-throughput TCR immunosequencing, statistical association of individual TCRs with disease status, and machine learning were combined to predict cytomegalovirus infection status. Of the roughly 400 genotyped donors, approximately 83% fell in the genetic ancestry cluster associated with self-reported Caucasian donors. A later genetic analysis took genome-wide SNP genotypes for about 55% of the 666 donors and used that subset as a discovery cohort. Both class I and class II loci were covered by HLA typing, at four-digit resolution. A separate validation cohort of over a hundred different subjects was used in addition to the approximately 610-subject first cohort. A later analysis re-examined previously published TCR beta repertoires from about 700 donors and added high-resolution HLA genotyping to investigate patterns of TCR occurrence. The number of donors typed differed by locus, with roughly 629-640 for A, B, C, DRB1 and DQB1, approximately 500 for DQA1, 600 to 610 for DPA1, and some 450 for DPB1. Among roughly 400 genotyped donors of the cohort, an average of around 250,000 unique TCR beta nucleotide sequences was sequenced per donor, of which about 19% were non-productive. The T cell repertoires of 550 to 850 subjects were profiled by immunosequencing and related to cytomegalovirus serostatus. Every repertoire in the discovery cohort had been generated on one and the same sequencing platform. An early release that covered 640 HLA-typed donors contained approximately 300 gigabases of sequencing data and 85 million to 100 million unique TCR sequences. Alongside the repertoire data, information on donor age, sex, ethnicity and CMV serostatus was compiled. An earlier analysis of 587 of the donors used high-throughput TCR beta sequencing to judge whether each TCR beta V gene segment behaved as functional or pseudogenic. Overall results and qualifications from the work: In vitro tests confirmed that a few of the cytomegalovirus-associated TCR beta chains recognize cytomegalovirus antigens. Broadly in line with IMGT annotations, most TCR beta V segments showed up in productive rearrangements about 87% or about 30% of the time in an earlier analysis of roughly 590 of the donors. While some public TCRs were present in many individuals, most TCR sequences turned up only very rarely across donors. A later analysis found that TCR association rates varied across HLA loci, with DRB1 alleles showing the most associated TCRs and HLA-C alleles the fewest. Seventeen rarely observed V segments, including chromosome 9 orphons, were excluded from the earlier analysis of approximately 500 of the donors because counts were too low. The only immune exposure information available for the cohort was CMV serostatus. A cluster of highly shared sequence variants was judged likely to represent a technical artifact of the sequencing pipeline. Presence/absence analyses assumed roughly uniform sequencing depth across donors, an assumption that may not hold. A later genetic analysis reported fewer N-insertions in productive TCRs among donors in an Asian-associated ancestry cluster than the 666-donor mean. The authors suggested that the approach could potentially be generalized to other disease states and immunological phenotypes. A later analysis found that most CMV-associated TCR beta chains appeared HLA-restricted, with HLA associations seemingly driven largely by CMV exposure. A later analysis found that HLA-associated TCR beta chains were more clonally expanded and had lower generation probabilities than equally common non-associated chains. A later analysis reported that several top co-occurrence clusters appeared linked to parvovirus B19, influenza, CMV and Epstein-Barr virus. Linkage disequilibrium might explain the correlated functional status among segregating V segments, but an unknown experimental factor could not be excluded. A further reported finding was that TCR beta sequences accurately predicted the HLA-A and HLA-B alleles for most subjects in the first cohort. Because HLA typing was missing for some donors at each locus, association tests included only the typed subset. An association between a missense DCLRE1C variant and V-gene and J-gene trimming of TCR beta chains was found in a later genetic analysis and replicated in an independent cohort. A later analysis associated roughly 17,000 TCR beta sequences with specific HLA alleles at a false discovery rate of 0.05. In this cohort, only TCR beta chains were sequenced, and detectable features were limited by the absence of alpha or paired-chain data. In both the original and validation cohorts, the classifier was reported to diagnose cytomegalovirus status with high specificity and sensitivity. When HLA alleles, especially DR and DQ, strongly co-occurred, attributing TCR associations to individual alleles was difficult. Some IMGT-functional V segments, including TRBV6-2 and TRBV6-3, could not be told apart with the 87-base-pair reads, so those segments were excluded. In the study, approximately 150 TCR beta chains were listed as associated with cytomegalovirus.

In total, about 650 healthy bone marrow donors made up the cohort. All cohort members were sampled while nominally healthy, although unrecorded immune exposures were likely present. The donor tested CMV seronegative and was one of the 352 seronegative cohort members. Every donor gave a peripheral blood sample, and the peripheral blood mononuclear cells from that sample were used for TCR beta sequencing. The Qiagen DNeasy Blood Extraction Kit was used to extract genomic DNA from the blood cell samples. Sequencing was carried out using PBMCs. The clonotype was recovered from a female donor in good health and CMV-seronegative. The chain couples TRBV6-5 to TRBJ1-1, and possibly TRBD1, on 5 matching bases. The bases are TGTGCCAGCAGTTACTCGGGCGACAGCACTGAAGCTTTCTTT. The resulting protein is CASSYSGDSTEAFF.